Below, 21 T cell receptor beta chains from the same sample are listed, as sequenced in a study of CD4 and CD8 cells across lung adenocarcinoma regions. TCRdb reprocessed the PCR reads via MiXCR and lists one record per CDR3 protein. The profile shows over 15,000 distinct CDR3 sequences, around 53% of them singletons. Material for sequencing was CD8+ T cells from the center of a lung tumor. The receptors originated from a female donor with lung adenocarcinoma. The CD4 and CD8 labels of this study may be unreliable.

With respect to this clonotype: It is likely a read error, because the conserved phenylalanine at the end of the CDR3 is missing. The DNA is left out, because the CDR3 cannot be placed on it with certainty; the CDR3 is given as TCRdb lists it. This chain links TRBV27 with TRBJ2-1; the table's D call, TRBD1, has no DNA check behind it. CDR1 and CDR2 from the germline V gene are MNHEY and SMNVEV (reference sequence). The CDR3 length equals 11 residues, ends included. CDR3 amino acids: CASSRGQGRVP.

This clonotype is categorized as medium-sized (0.01 to 0.1%). The J gene is TRBJ2-5, the V gene TRBV6-1; 12 bases match TRBD2. The CDR3 contains 15 residues. The V segment lost 4 bases and the J segment 9 bases; nucleotides outside the gene matches: 9. Germline V lookup: CDR1 MNHNS, CDR2 SASEGT. The CDR3 DNA reads TGTGCCAGCAGTGGCGGCCTAGCGGGGGGGCGGGCCCAGTACTTC. Amino acids: CASSGGLAGGRAQYF.

CDR3 amino acids: CASNPTSGGGAQYF. The CDR3 nucleotides read TGTGCCAGCAACCCGACTAGCGGGGGGGGGGCCCAGTACTTC. The chain uses TRBV7-2 and TRBJ2-1, with TRBD2 matching over 14 bases. The DNA end is more similar to TRBJ2-5, so the J call may be wrong. This CDR3 has 14 amino acids. Germline CDR1 SGHTA, CDR2 FQGNSA.

This clonotype has just a few counts. The chain is built from TRBV28 and TRBJ2-1, with 12 bases that match TRBD2. The V gene's germline CDR1 is MDHEN and CDR2 SYDVKM. The CDR3 has 16 amino acids. V lost 3 bases and J lost 6; bases outside the gene matches: 6. The CDR3: CASSFLAGGPFNEQFF. CDR3 DNA: TGTGCCAGCAGTTTCCTAGCGGGAGGGCCCTTCAATGAGCAGTTCTTC. Supplemented by reference TRBV28 and TRBJ2-1, the full variable domain reads DVKVTQSSRYLVKRTGEKVFLECVQDMDHENMFWYRQDPGLGLRLIYFSYDVKMKEKGDIPEGYSVSREKKERFSLILESASTNQTSMYLCASSFLAGGPFNEQFFGPGTRLTVL.

The V call is TRBV7-2, the J call TRBJ2-1, with 7 bases matching TRBD1. Trimming at V came to 5 bases and at J to 9 bases, leaving 7 bases not matched to a gene. In germline, CDR1 is SGHTA, CDR2 FQGNSA. The CDR3 totals 13 residues. The DNA of the CDR3 is TGTGCCAGCAGCATCGGGACAGCAGTTGAGCAGTTCTTC. The encoded protein is CASSIGTAVEQFF.

This clonotype showed up just a few times. This chain uses TRBV25-1 with TRBJ2-1; a weak D match, TRBD2 (5 bases). V lost 4 bases and J lost 6, with 10 bases in between. The CDR3 length is 13 residues. Looked up from germline, CDR1 is MGHDK and CDR2 is SYGVNS. The CDR3 here is CASSGASFNEQFF. DNA for the CDR3: TGTGCCAGCAGTGGGGCTAGCTTCAATGAGCAGTTCTTC.

CDR3 sequence reads: CASSQGSSEQYF. CDR3 coding DNA: TGCGCCAGCAGCCAAGGATCAAGCGAGCAGTACTTC. This chain joins TRBV4-1 and TRBJ2-7, with unresolved D. V lost 1 base and J lost 6, with 7 bases in between. The V gene's germline CDR1 is MGHRA and CDR2 YSYEKL. The CDR3 length is 12 residues.

A word on this clonotype: Relative to the germline gene, one junction end is altered; a read error may explain this. The rearrangement links TRBV6-8 to TRBJ2-3; D may be TRBD1 (7 bases). Gene TRBJ2-7 matches the end of the DNA better, so the J call may be wrong. The CDR3 covers 14 residues. Germline assignment: CDR1 MNHGY and CDR2 SAAAGT. The chain's CDR3 is CGSRGVGGTNTQYF. Here the CDR3 DNA reads TGTGGCAGCAGGGGGGTGGGGGGCACAAATACGCAGTACTTC.

About this clonotype: A much more abundant neighbour one base away suggests this may be a read error. The chain joins TRBV6-2 or TRBV6-3 to TRBJ1-6, with D possibly being TRBD1 (5 bases). The germline V and J ends were trimmed by 4 bases and 7 bases, with 17 bases remaining between them. This CDR3 spans 16 amino acids. Germline loops: CDR1 MNHEY, CDR2 SVGEGT. The CDR3 DNA sequence: TGTGCCAGCAGTTGCACGGGAGGGGTCCTCAATTCACCCCTCCACTTT. Residues: CASSCTGGVLNSPLHF.

Remarks on this clonotype: Mismatch with germline at one junction end may stem from a read error. The genes are TRBV5-4 and TRBJ2-3, with D perhaps matching TRBD1 or TRBD2 (5 bases each). Gene TRBJ2-7 matches the end of the DNA better, so the J call may be wrong. The germline CDR1 and CDR2 sequences are SGHNT and YYREEE (reference sequence). This CDR3 is built from 14 residues. CDR3 nucleotides: TGTGGCAGCACGGGGCTGCAGGCCAAAGATACGCAGTACTTC. This gives the protein CGSTGLQAKDTQYF.

The chain is built from TRBV6-1 and TRBJ2-5; the D is unclear. The V gene's germline CDR1 is MNHNS and CDR2 SASEGT. The CDR3 is 12 residues long. The V and J ends lost 8 bases and 11 bases respectively, with 18 bases between them. CDR3 coding DNA: TGTGCCAGCGGTCAGCAGCGAGATACGCAGTACTTC. This sequence encodes CASGQQRDTQYF.

V usage is TRBV6-5 and J usage is TRBJ1-2; D is unclear. Germline CDR1 and CDR2: MNHEY and SVGAGI. The CDR3 is made up of 16 amino acids. The germline V and J ends were trimmed by 7 bases and 4 bases, with 22 bases remaining between them. This CDR3 reads CASNLGFGKSFYGYTF. CDR3 DNA: TGTGCCAGCAATTTGGGTTTCGGCAAATCTTTCTATGGCTACACCTTC.

Worth noting for this clonotype: This CDR3 is missing its conserved last phenylalanine or tryptophan, likely due to a read error. V is TRBV6-1 and J is TRBJ2-3; TRBD2 matches at 7 bases. After removal of 5 bases from V and 12 bases from J, the junction contained 8 bases not matched to a gene. The CDR3 spans 12 residues. Germline V gene data show CDR1 as MNHNS and CDR2 as SASEGT. The CDR3 loop is CASSLGTTVQYS. The CDR3 DNA sequence: TGTGCCAGCAGTCTGGGGACTACCGTCCAGTATTCG.

CDR3 DNA: TGTGCCAGCAGAGGCAAAGAGAACACTGAAGCTTTCTTT. Amino acids: CASRGKENTEAFF. The rearrangement links TRBV6-1 to TRBJ1-1; D ambiguous. Germline CDR1 MNHNS, CDR2 SASEGT. V was clipped by 6 bases and J by 1 base, with 9 bases between them. The CDR3 covers 13 residues.

Details on this clonotype: An end of the junction differs from the germline gene, which may be a read error. The chain joins TRBV6-1 to TRBJ2-4; D might be TRBD2 (6 bases). Looked up from germline, CDR1 is MNHNS and CDR2 is SASEGT. The CDR3 consists of 14 residues. In DNA, the CDR3 is TGTGGCGTCTGGGGACTGGGAGGCACAAATACGCAGTATTTC. It translates to CGVWGLGGTNTQYF.

This clonotype has a handful of counts. The chain employs TRBV6-4 and TRBJ2-2; 12 bases agree with TRBD2. Germline V CDR1 and CDR2: MRHNA, SNTAGT. V was clipped by 6 bases and J by 1 base; unmatched bases: 3. CDR3 size: 16 residues. The CDR3 loop reads CASSLTSGGNTGELFF. The CDR3 DNA reads as TGTGCCAGCAGCTTGACTAGCGGGGGGAACACCGGGGAGCTGTTTTTT.

Of note for this clonotype: One junction end disagrees with the germline gene, perhaps due to a read error. V usage is TRBV6-1 and J usage is TRBJ2-2; 7 nucleotides line up with TRBD1. CDR3 length equals 12 residues. The germline gives CDR1 MNHNS, CDR2 SASEGT. The CDR3 region is CASSEGTEALYF. CDR3 nucleotides: TGTGCCAGCAGTGAGGGGACAGAGGCGCTGTATTTT.

The chain is built from TRBV6-1 and TRBJ2-4, with D possibly being TRBD2 (6 bases). Germline-derived CDR1 and CDR2 are MNHNS and SASEGT. The CDR3 runs 17 residues. Trimming took 4 bases from V and 12 from J, leaving 28 bases between them. As DNA, the CDR3 is TGTGCCAGCAGTGCGGGACTGCCAGGCCGTGACGAAGGGTCTCAGTACTTC. This gives the protein CASSAGLPGRDEGSQYF.

This clonotype was counted ten times or more. This sequence joins TRBV4-1 and TRBJ1-6, with 7 positions matching TRBD1. CDR3 length: 15 residues. V shed 4 bases and J 7 bases; nucleotides not matched to a gene: 7. Per the germline V gene, CDR1 is MGHRA and CDR2 is YSYEKL. The chain's CDR3 is CASSPPTGENSPLHF. CDR3 nucleotides: TGCGCCAGCAGCCCCCCCACAGGGGAAAATTCACCCCTCCACTTT.

This chain joins TRBV5-5 and TRBJ2-5, with D possibly matching TRBD2 (7 bases). Germline V gives CDR1 SGHKS, CDR2 YYEKEE (reference sequence). The CDR3 spans 17 residues. Trimming removed 0 bases at V and 3 bases at J, with 18 bases between. CDR3 protein: CASSLERGGRTEETQYF. The CDR3 region has the DNA TGTGCCAGCAGCTTGGAGCGGGGAGGCAGGACAGAAGAGACCCAGTACTTC.

The genes are TRBV6-1 and TRBJ2-1; D ambiguous. The end of the DNA fits TRBJ2-5 better, so the J call may be wrong. The V gene's germline CDR1 is MNHNS and CDR2 SASEGT. The CDR3 length is 13 residues. CDR3 residues: CASSEAVAGTQYF. Here the CDR3 DNA reads TGTGCCAGCAGTGAAGCCGTCGCCGGGACCCAGTACTTC.